One sample yielded the 25 T cell receptor beta chains listed below, sequenced in a study of beta chain features in type 1 diabetes. Study-level points and caveats: Shortening that was moderate but significant affected the TCRB CDR3s of Type 1 diabetes patients in all four CD4+ subsets.

Every isolated RNA sample was fully reverse transcribed, so sequencing captured expressed TCRB transcripts. Measured with immunoSEQ multiplex PCR; TCRdb has only the in-frame clones, and not every one. This sample carries about 640,000 clones, over 10% of them seen once, and the ten largest clones take around 0.12%. For these receptors, no antigen is known. Sequencing was performed on naive CD4+ T cells from blood. The receptors stem from a man younger than 40 with type 1 diabetes.

The J gene is TRBJ2-1, the V gene TRBV6-1, with 15 bases identical to TRBD2. This CDR3 contains 15 residues. Germline trimming cut 6 bases from V and 7 bases from J; bases unmatched to any gene: 4. Germline V CDR1 and CDR2: MNHNS, SASEGT. Here the CDR3 reads CASSRGTSGGNEQFF. In nucleotides, the CDR3 is TGTGCCAGCAGCCGCGGGACTAGCGGGGGGAATGAGCAGTTCTTC.

This clone showed up just a few times. The V and J genes are TRBV5-1 and TRBJ1-2; D unclear. The CDR3 is made up of 15 amino acids. Trimming left V 0 bases short and J 0 bases short, with 9 bases between. Germline V gene sequence: CDR1 SGHRS, CDR2 YFSETQ. CDR3 protein: CASSLVRGSNYGYTF. CDR3 DNA: TGCGCCAGCAGCTTGGTTCGAGGGTCTAACTATGGCTACACCTTC.

The rearrangement links TRBV27 to TRBJ1-5; D uncertain. Germline V gene sequence: CDR1 MNHEY, CDR2 SMNVEV (reference sequence). There are 17 residues in the CDR3. Between the trimmed V and J ends, which lost 3 bases and 3 bases, there was a span of 18 bases. The CDR3 coding sequence is TGTGCCAGCAGTTTTAAGGGCCATGACACACTCAATCAGCCCCAGCATTTT. Its translation is CASSFKGHDTLNQPQHF.

This clone was detected only a few times. The chain combines TRBV7-2 with TRBJ1-2; no reliable D call. The ends were cut back, 5 bases at V and 3 bases at J, with 10 bases in the middle. In germline, CDR1 is SGHTA, CDR2 FQGNSA. This CDR3 has 13 amino acids. The CDR3 sequence is CASSPDGDYGYTF. Here the CDR3 DNA reads TGTGCCAGCAGCCCAGACGGGGACTATGGCTACACCTTC.

This clone came up a few times. The genes are TRBV7-2 and TRBJ2-3; 11 bases are a match to TRBD2. The germline V gene encodes CDR1 SGHTA and CDR2 FQGNSA. V lost 1 base to trimming and J lost 5 bases; unmatched junction nucleotides: 8. The CDR3 length is 17 residues. The CDR3 region is CASSLGVSGGARDTQYF. CDR3 coding DNA: TGTGCCAGCAGCTTAGGGGTTAGCGGGGGGGCCAGAGATACGCAGTATTTT.

J is TRBJ1-4 and V is TRBV18; 7 bases are shared with TRBD1. There are 15 residues in the CDR3. J lost 3 bases, V lost 3 bases, and 4 bases had no gene match. Germline V gives CDR1 KGHSH, CDR2 LQKENI. CDR3 in amino acids: CASSPDGTANEKLFF. The DNA of the CDR3 is TGTGCCAGCTCACCGGACGGGACAGCTAATGAAAAACTGTTTTTT.

This clone was recorded a few times. An end of the junction differs from the germline gene, which may be a read error. The chain has TRBV19 and TRBJ1-5; possibly TRBD1 for D (6 bases). CDR3 length equals 12 residues. Germline V gene lookup returns CDR1 LNHDA and CDR2 SQIVND (reference sequence). The CDR3 loop reads CAGSTGNQPQHF. CDR3 in DNA: TGTGCCGGGTCGACAGGTAATCAACCCCAGCATTTT.

This chain's CDR3 is CASSPSGNQPQHF. In nucleotides, the CDR3 is TGTGCCAGCAGCCCGTCCGGCAATCAGCCCCAGCATTTT. The chain joins TRBV5-6 to TRBJ1-5, with D unresolved. CDR1 SGHDT and CDR2 YYEEEE come from the germline V gene. CDR3 length: 13 amino acids. V gave up 4 bases and J gave up 2 bases, with 7 bases separating them.

The CDR3, as DNA: TGTGCCAGCAGTTTTAACGGTGGTCGGGGGGCCTACGAGCAGTACTTC. It is translated as CASSFNGGRGAYEQYF. The V gene is TRBV28, the J gene TRBJ2-7; 7 positions agree with TRBD2. Trimming cost V 3 bases and J 2 bases; bases outside gene matches: 10. Germline V CDR1 and CDR2: MDHEN, SYDVKM. This CDR3 spans 16 amino acids.

This clone was observed a handful of times. This chain joins TRBV7-2 and TRBJ2-5; possibly TRBD1 for D (6 bases). The CDR3 totals 15 residues. The germline V gene has CDR1 SGHTA and CDR2 FQGNSA. The ends were cut back, 4 bases at V and 4 bases at J, with 16 bases in the middle. The CDR3 coding sequence is TGTGCCAGCAGCTCCTACAGGGATTGGAGAGAGACCCAGTACTTC. Protein: CASSSYRDWRETQYF.

This chain joins TRBV29-1 and TRBJ2-7; 9 bases are shared with TRBD2. V lost 6 bases to trimming and J lost 3 bases; unmatched junction nucleotides: 9. The CDR3 has 14 residues. Germline CDR1 is SQVTM and CDR2 is ANQGSEA. The CDR3 here is CSVDSGLAGYEQYF. The DNA for the CDR3 is TGCAGCGTGGATTCGGGACTAGCCGGCTACGAGCAGTACTTC.

The rearrangement links TRBV7-2 to TRBJ2-5, with 11 bases aligning to TRBD2. V lost 4 bases, J lost 1 base, and 2 bases stayed unmatched. CDR1 and CDR2 (germline): SGHTA, FQGNSA. The CDR3 is made up of 15 amino acids. Written as DNA, the CDR3 is TGTGCCAGCAGCTACGGGACTAGCGGCCAAGAGACCCAGTACTTC. Protein sequence: CASSYGTSGQETQYF.

The rearrangement uses TRBV5-6 and TRBJ2-1; D perhaps matches TRBD1 (5 bases). Germline lookup yields CDR1 SGHDT and CDR2 YYEEEE. The CDR3 spans 16 residues. V dropped 4 bases and J dropped 4 bases, with 18 bases sitting between them. In nucleotides, the CDR3 is TGTGCCAGCAGCCCTTCAGGGCAGACGCCTTACAATGAGCAGTTCTTC. Protein: CASSPSGQTPYNEQFF. The full variable domain, completed using reference TRBV5-6 and TRBJ2-1, is DAGVTQSPTHLIKTRGQQVTLRCSPKSGHDTVSWYQQALGQGPQFIFQYYEEEERQRGNFPDRFSGHQFPNYSSELNVNALLLGDSALYLCASSPSGQTPYNEQFFGPGTRLTVL.

The J gene is TRBJ2-3, the V gene TRBV7-8; D remains unclear. The CDR3 spans 13 residues. V lost 1 base and J lost 6, with 8 bases in between. Germline values: CDR1 SGHVS, CDR2 FQNEAQ. The CDR3 loop is CASSLDSVDTQYF. CDR3 in DNA: TGTGCCAGCAGCTTAGATTCGGTGGATACGCAGTATTTT.

Comment on this clone: The sample has other DNA sequences that encode this CDR3 too. This sequence joins TRBV7-2 and TRBJ2-5, with TRBD1 as a possible D gene (6 bases). The CDR3 spans 14 residues. Germline V gene lookup returns CDR1 SGHTA and CDR2 FQGNSA. The V and J ends lost 1 base and 2 bases respectively, with 8 bases between them. The CDR3 nucleotides read TGTGCCAGCAGCTTAGTACAGGGTCAAGAGACCCAGTACTTC. Translated: CASSLVQGQETQYF. Variable domain in full (rest from reference TRBV7-2 and TRBJ2-5): GAGVSQSPSNKVTEKGKDVELRCDPISGHTALYWYRQSLGQGLEFLIYFQGNSAPDKSGLPSDRFSAERTGGSVSTLTIQRTQQEDSAVYLCASSLVQGQETQYFGPGTRLLVL.

This clone was counted between two and nine times. This chain joins TRBV5-1 and TRBJ1-1, with TRBD1 identical over 10 bases. The V gene's germline CDR1 is SGHRS and CDR2 YFSETQ. The V and J ends lost 3 bases and 5 bases, in that order; junction bases with no gene match: 4. This CDR3 has 14 amino acids. CDR3: CASSSGTGETEAFF. The CDR3 region has the DNA TGCGCCAGCAGCTCCGGGACAGGGGAAACTGAAGCTTTCTTT.

This clone was found a few times. This chain joins TRBV7-2 and TRBJ2-5; 9 nucleotides line up with TRBD1. This CDR3 contains 15 residues. V shed 2 bases, J shed 2 bases, and the junction held 3 bases outside the gene matches. Germline CDR1 and CDR2: SGHTA and FQGNSA. CDR3 amino acids: CASSLSGTGQETQYF. The CDR3 nucleotides read TGTGCCAGCAGCTTATCCGGGACAGGGCAAGAGACCCAGTACTTC.

V usage is TRBV7-3 and J usage is TRBJ1-1; tentative D call: TRBD1 (5 bases). Germline V gives CDR1 SGHTA, CDR2 FQGTGA. The V end lost 2 bases, the J end lost 1 base, and 11 bases lay between the germline ends. The CDR3 is made up of 15 amino acids. In nucleotides, the CDR3 is TGTGCCAGCAGCTTATCGGGCAGGGAGAACACTGAAGCTTTCTTT. This sequence encodes CASSLSGRENTEAFF. The full variable domain, in which reference TRBV7-3 and TRBJ1-1 provide the parts outside the CDR3, is GAGVSQTPSNKVTEKGKYVELRCDPISGHTALYWYRQSLGQGPEFLIYFQGTGAADDSGLPNDRFFAVRPEGSVSTLKIQRTERGDSAVYLCASSLSGRENTEAFFGQGTRLTVV.

V gene TRBV5-6 combines with J gene TRBJ2-2; no clear D gene. CDR3 length equals 14 residues. Germline CDR1 and CDR2: SGHDT and YYEEEE. Trimming removed 3 bases from V and 4 bases from J, with 10 bases in between. CDR3 residues: CASSSAGVTGELFF. CDR3 bases: TGTGCCAGCAGCTCGGCTGGGGTCACCGGGGAGCTGTTTTTT.

The CDR3 spells CASRGQQETQYF. Written as DNA, the CDR3 is TGTGCCAGCAGGGGACAGCAAGAGACCCAGTACTTC. The chain employs TRBV6-1 and TRBJ2-5, with 7 bases lining up with TRBD1. The CDR3 extends over 12 amino acids. The V segment lost 6 bases and the J segment 2 bases; nucleotides outside the gene matches: 0. Looked up from germline, CDR1 is MNHNS and CDR2 is SASEGT.

This clone has more than one count but fewer than ten. One end of the junction is discordant with germline, which a read error may explain. V gene TRBV7-9 combines with J gene TRBJ2-2, with 8 nucleotides matching TRBD1. Germline CDR1 and CDR2: SEHNR and FQNEAQ (reference sequence). The CDR3 has 14 residues. CDR3 nucleotide sequence: TGTGCCAGCAGCCGACAGGGGAACGCCGGGGAGCTGTTTTTT. The encoded protein is CASSRQGNAGELFF.

This clone was seen only a few times. Other DNA sequences of this sample code for an identical CDR3. The chain combines TRBV6-5 with TRBJ2-3; D remains unclear. Germline CDR1 is MNHEY and CDR2 is SVGAGI. V dropped 6 bases and J dropped 6 bases, with 7 bases sitting between them. This CDR3 has 11 residues. CDR3 sequence: CASSHTDTQYF. The CDR3 bases are TGTGCCAGCAGCCATACCGATACGCAGTATTTT.

This sequence joins TRBV28 and TRBJ1-4; possible D gene TRBD1, 5 bases. V shed 5 bases and J shed 5 bases, with 15 bases lying between them. The CDR3 consists of 15 residues. Germline assignment: CDR1 MDHEN and CDR2 SYDVKM. CDR3 sequence: CASSSPGTRNEKLFF. The CDR3 DNA follows: TGTGCCAGCAGTAGCCCCGGGACGAGAAATGAAAAACTGTTTTTT.

This clone was counted only a few times. The chain has TRBV5-1 and TRBJ2-1, with TRBD1 matching over 12 bases. The V and J ends lost 1 base and 7 bases, in that order; junction bases with no gene match: 9. Germline V CDR1 and CDR2: SGHRS, YFSETQ. CDR3 length: 17 residues. CDR3 in DNA: TGCGCCAGCAGCTTGAAGCCCCGGGACAGGGGGCGGAATGAGCAGTTCTTC. It specifies CASSLKPRDRGRNEQFF.

This clone was seen a handful of times. V usage is TRBV25-1 and J usage is TRBJ2-1; 9 bases align to TRBD2. This CDR3 is 16 amino acids long. V dropped 5 bases and J dropped 0; count of bases not matched to a gene: 5. Germline lookup yields CDR1 MGHDK and CDR2 SYGVNS. CDR3 nucleotide sequence: TGTGCCAGCAGTAAAATAGCGGGGGACTCCTACAATGAGCAGTTCTTC. This encodes CASSKIAGDSYNEQFF.